A single sample gave rise to the 26 T cell receptor beta chains below, sequenced in a study of blood T cells in healthy people across ages. With a J-beta primer mix and a sample-barcoded 5' primer, a second PCR ran about 6 to 11 cycles. Each CDR3 protein gets one entry after TCRdb re-called the 5' RACE reads with MiXCR. The sample records more than 700,000 distinct CDR3 sequences, about 46% being singletons. Sequencing was carried out using blood. The receptor set was obtained from a man older than 75 in good health.

About this clonotype itself: A much larger clonotype is one base distant, so this may be a read error. The chain joins TRBV12-3 or TRBV12-4 to TRBJ2-7, with D possibly being TRBD1 (7 bases). Trimming removed 7 bases from V and 1 base from J, with 20 bases in between. CDR3 length: 16 residues. The CDR3 coding sequence is TGTGCCAGCACACCAGCCGGGGGACAGTCTTCCTACGAGCAGTACTTC. Translating it yields CASTPAGGQSSYEQYF.

The J gene is TRBJ2-5, the V gene TRBV10-3; 7 positions agree with TRBD1. This CDR3 is 15 amino acids long. With 3 bases clipped from V and 3 bases from J, the junction kept 7 bases outside the gene matches. The germline gives CDR1 ENHRY, CDR2 SYGVKD. Here the CDR3 DNA reads TGTGCCATCAGTGAAAGGGGGCTTATCGAAGAGACCCAGTACTTC. It specifies CAISERGLIEETQYF.

The chain has TRBV25-1 and TRBJ2-5; D possibly corresponds to TRBD1 (6 bases). Matching the DNA end better, TRBJ2-7 makes the J call doubtful. From germline, CDR1 is MGHDK and CDR2 SYGVNS. The CDR3 is 13 amino acids. CDR3 nucleotide sequence: TGTGCCAGCAGTTACAACAGGGACCACGAGCAGTACTTC. As protein: CASSYNRDHEQYF.

This clonotype was counted between two and nine times. The chain carries TRBV30 and TRBJ1-4; D call uncertain. Trimming took 1 base from V and 7 from J, leaving 13 bases between them. Germline V gene lookup returns CDR1 GTSNPN and CDR2 SVGIG (reference sequence). CDR3 length equals 14 residues. The DNA of the CDR3 is TGTGCCTGGAGTGGGGGAGAGGGAGGTGAAAAACTGTTTTTT. Its protein product is CAWSGGEGGEKLFF.

The chain carries TRBV7-2 and TRBJ2-7; D is possibly TRBD1 (6 bases). The DNA end is more similar to TRBJ2-4, so the J call may be wrong. From germline, CDR1 is SGHTA and CDR2 FQGNSA. This CDR3 contains 16 residues. Written as DNA, the CDR3 is TGTGCCAGCAGCTTAGCTGCAGGGGCCGGGGAAAACATTCAGTACTTC. Its translation is CASSLAAGAGENIQYF.

About this clonotype itself: A junction end diverges from the germline sequence, so it may reflect a read error. The chain joins TRBV6-1 to TRBJ2-1, with a tentative D call TRBD2 (5 bases). In germline, CDR1 is MNHNS, CDR2 SASEGT. This CDR3 has 12 residues. The DNA for the CDR3 is TGTGCCAGCAGTTCGGGAAGGAATGAGCTGTTCTTC. This gives the protein CASSSGRNELFF.

The V call is TRBV20-1, the J call TRBJ2-5; D is possibly TRBD2 (7 bases). CDR1 DFQATT and CDR2 SNEGSKA come from the germline V gene (reference sequence). This CDR3 comprises 15 residues. V was shortened by 5 bases and J by 2 bases, with 18 bases between the two germline ends. The DNA for the CDR3 is TGCAGTGCTGGGAAGGGGGGGTACCAACAAGAGACCCAGTACTTC. Translating gives CSAGKGGYQQETQYF.

This clonotype was counted between two and nine times. The J gene is TRBJ1-2, the V gene TRBV10-3; D perhaps matches TRBD1 (5 bases). Germline CDR1 is ENHRY and CDR2 is SYGVKD. This CDR3 region has 13 residues. The V end lost 7 bases, the J end lost 3 bases, and 12 bases lay between the germline ends. CDR3 amino acids: CAITDSWDYGYTF. The DNA for the CDR3 is TGTGCCATCACTGACAGTTGGGACTATGGCTACACCTTC.

In its sample, this clonotype was seen once. The V gene is TRBV10-3, the J gene TRBJ2-5, with TRBD2 as a possible D gene (6 bases). Germline-derived CDR1 and CDR2 are ENHRY and SYGVKD. The CDR3 has 14 amino acids. V lost 10 bases to trimming and J lost 0 bases, with 15 bases between them. CDR3 sequence: CATQSRTNQETQYF. The CDR3 coding sequence is TGTGCCACGCAGTCTCGGACTAACCAAGAGACCCAGTACTTC.

The chain employs TRBV29-1 and TRBJ2-1; 9 nucleotides line up with TRBD2. This CDR3 has 14 amino acids. J was trimmed by 6 bases and V by 6 bases; bases with no gene match: 9. Germline V gene sequence: CDR1 SQVTM, CDR2 ANQGSEA. CDR3 DNA: TGCAGCGTAGATCTAGCGGGGACTTCCAATGAGCAGTTCTTC. Protein sequence: CSVDLAGTSNEQFF.

Only a few counts were recorded for this clonotype. V usage is TRBV7-3 and J usage is TRBJ2-3; D is possibly TRBD1 or TRBD2 (8 bases each). This CDR3 is 17 amino acids long. CDR1 is SGHTA, CDR2 FQGTGA, per germline. V was shortened by 5 bases and J by 2 bases, with 20 bases between the two germline ends. DNA for the CDR3: TGTGCCAGCAGCGCCCGGGGGGGGACAGGACCCACAGATACGCAGTATTTT. This codes for CASSARGGTGPTDTQYF. The full variable domain, its missing parts supplied by reference TRBV7-3 and TRBJ2-3, is GAGVSQTPSNKVTEKGKYVELRCDPISGHTALYWYRQSLGQGPEFLIYFQGTGAADDSGLPNDRFFAVRPEGSVSTLKIQRTERGDSAVYLCASSARGGTGPTDTQYFGPGTRLTVL.

The CDR3 protein is CASSLVSGGAGDTQYF. The CDR3 DNA reads as TGCGCCAGCAGCTTGGTTAGCGGGGGGGCCGGAGATACGCAGTATTTT. This chain joins TRBV5-1 and TRBJ2-3; 11 positions match TRBD2. V shed 0 bases, J shed 5 bases, and the junction held 5 bases outside the gene matches. This CDR3 comprises 16 residues. The germline V gene has CDR1 SGHRS and CDR2 YFSETQ.

The chain links TRBV29-1 to TRBJ2-1; 10 positions match TRBD1. V lost 4 bases, J lost 8 bases, and 5 bases stayed unmatched. CDR3 length: 13 amino acids. CDR1 is SQVTM and CDR2 is ANQGSEA in the germline V gene. The CDR3, as DNA: TGCAGCGTTGGAGGGACAGGGGCCGATGAGCAGTTCTTC. This translates into CSVGGTGADEQFF.

This clonotype came up a few times. The chain joins TRBV18 to TRBJ1-6; 8 bases are a match to TRBD1. The CDR3 loop spans 14 amino acids. Germline CDR1 and CDR2: KGHSH and LQKENI. Trimming cost V 5 bases and J 14 bases; bases outside gene matches: 11. The CDR3 DNA reads TGTGCCAGCTCAAGCGCACAGGGGGTATCTGCCCTCCACTTT. Its protein is CASSSAQGVSALHF. The whole variable domain, remainder taken from reference TRBV18 and TRBJ1-6, is NAGVMQNPRHLVRRRGQEARLRCSPMKGHSHVYWYRQLPEEGLKFMVYLQKENIIDESGMPKERFSAEFPKEGPSILRIQQVVRGDSAAYFCASSSAQGVSALHFGNGTRLTVT.

V usage is TRBV3-1 and J usage is TRBJ2-5; 9 bases match TRBD2. The CDR3 is made up of 13 amino acids. From germline, CDR1 is LGHDT and CDR2 YNNKEL (reference sequence). V was clipped by 4 bases and J by 5 bases; unmatched bases: 2. The CDR3 nucleotides are TGTGCCAGCAGCCGCGGGACTAGCGAGACCCAGTACTTC. Protein: CASSRGTSETQYF.

This clonotype was counted only a few times. In DNA form, the CDR3 reads TGTGCCAGCAGCTCCGTCGACCACGAGCAGTACTTC. Amino acid sequence: CASSSVDHEQYF. The gene calls are TRBV11-1 and TRBJ2-7; D ambiguous. Germline V CDR1 and CDR2: SGHAT, FQDESV (reference sequence). V was trimmed by 4 bases and J by 5 bases, leaving 9 bases between them. This CDR3 spans 12 amino acids.

Points on this clonotype: One end of the junction varies from germline; a read error may be responsible. The rearrangement links TRBV4-3 to TRBJ1-2; no clear D gene. The V gene's germline CDR1 is LGHNA and CDR2 YSLEER. This CDR3 is built from 15 residues. CDR3 sequence reads: CTSSQDSGSIHGYTF. CDR3 sequence (DNA): TGCACCAGCAGCCAAGACTCGGGGTCAATTCATGGCTACACCTTC.

This clonotype was picked up a small number of times. This sequence joins TRBV6-5 and TRBJ1-4; no definite D call. Trimming removed 5 bases at V and 5 bases at J, with 15 bases between. The CDR3 consists of 15 residues. Germline V gene data show CDR1 as MNHEY and CDR2 as SVGAGI. The DNA for the CDR3 is TGTGCCAGCAGTCTAGCGGTCGGGCAGAATGAAAAACTGTTTTTT. Its translation is CASSLAVGQNEKLFF.

In this sample, this clonotype turned up many times. The rearrangement links TRBV9 to TRBJ2-7, with 9 nucleotides matching TRBD1. The junction had 2 bases not matched to a gene; V was cut back by 0 bases and J by 4 bases. Germline V gene sequence: CDR1 SGDLS, CDR2 YYNGEE. This CDR3 has 14 residues. The CDR3 sequence: CASSVADRGYEQYF. In DNA form, the CDR3 reads TGTGCCAGCAGCGTAGCGGACAGGGGTTACGAGCAGTACTTC.

This chain links TRBV12-3 or TRBV12-4 with TRBJ2-5, with D perhaps TRBD2 (6 bases). This CDR3 spans 13 amino acids. Trimming removed 5 bases at V and 5 bases at J, with 12 bases between. The CDR3 nucleotides read TGTGCCAGCAGTCAAGGGAGGAGTGAGACCCAGTACTTC. Its translation: CASSQGRSETQYF.

This rearrangement joins TRBV5-1 to TRBJ2-1; 7 bases match TRBD2. The V gene's germline CDR1 is SGHRS and CDR2 YFSETQ. J was trimmed by 10 bases and V by 6 bases; bases with no gene match: 10. The CDR3 runs 13 residues. CDR3 loop: CASNSGLAVEQFF. The DNA for the CDR3 is TGCGCCAGCAATAGCGGGTTGGCCGTGGAGCAGTTCTTC.

This clonotype was counted many times. The chain is built from TRBV12-3 or TRBV12-4 and TRBJ2-7; D uncertain. V lost 8 bases and J lost 0, with 5 bases in between. CDR3 length equals 11 residues. This CDR3 is CASSGSYEQYF. The CDR3 DNA follows: TGTGCCAGCTCGGGCTCCTACGAGCAGTACTTC.

This chain uses TRBV29-1 with TRBJ2-7; weak D call: TRBD2 (6 bases). Germline V gene lookup returns CDR1 SQVTM and CDR2 ANQGSEA. The CDR3 spans 12 residues. Between the trimmed V and J ends, which lost 8 bases and 0 bases, there was a span of 11 bases. CDR3 bases: TGCAGCTTCGGGGGAAGCTCCTACGAGCAGTACTTC. Amino acids: CSFGGSSYEQYF.

The chain is built from TRBV19 and TRBJ1-1; no reliable D call. CDR1 is LNHDA, CDR2 SQIVND, per germline (reference sequence). There are 16 residues in the CDR3. Trimming shortened V by 3 bases and J by 1 base, and 15 bases separated the two germline ends. CDR3 nucleotide sequence: TGTGCCAGTAGTATTCATGCGGGGTTAGAGAACACTGAAGCTTTCTTT. It codes for CASSIHAGLENTEAFF.

This clonotype was recorded a few times. The V call is TRBV5-1, the J call TRBJ2-2; D might be TRBD1 (5 bases). The CDR3 has 15 residues. From germline, CDR1 is SGHRS and CDR2 YFSETQ. V was clipped by 2 bases and J by 0 bases, with 8 bases between them. CDR3 coding DNA: TGCGCCAGCAGCTTAAGGACACCGAACACCGGGGAGCTGTTTTTT. Translated: CASSLRTPNTGELFF.

The chain combines TRBV29-1 with TRBJ2-1; the D is unclear. V was cut by 2 bases and J by 7 bases, with 15 bases left in between. The CDR3 runs to 14 residues. The germline CDR1 and CDR2 sequences are SQVTM and ANQGSEA. The CDR3 is CSVERMTGGNEQFF. The CDR3, as DNA: TGCAGCGTTGAAAGAATGACTGGCGGAAATGAGCAGTTCTTC.